This paragraph reports one T cell receptor beta chain. Its antigen is not known. The data stem from a study of graft-versus-host responses after intestinal transplantation. Study summary: Recipients across the board were started on anti-thymocyte globulin induction, then kept on tacrolimus and steroids for two to three years.

The trim removed 0 bases at V and 2 bases at J, leaving 10 bases unmatched. CDR1 SGDLS and CDR2 YYNGEE come from the germline V gene. This CDR3 contains 18 residues. Data came from immunoSEQ multiplex PCR; TCRdb stores just in-frame clones and leaves some out. The profile covers over 100,000 clones, with more than 85% appearing a single time and around 1% taken by the ten largest. Points from the study as a whole: Graft-donor T cell macrochimerism coincided with high graft-versus-host to host-versus-graft clonal ratios in allografts. The marrow of recipients harbored GvH clones, and ileum or blood showed some of them first.

This rearrangement joins TRBV9 to TRBJ2-3; 9 bases map to TRBD2. The source of this sequence is a human donor who was the organ donor for an intestinal transplant. The input for sequencing was unstimulated CD8+ T cells sorted from spleen or lymph node cells, taken before transplant. Here the CDR3 reads CASSVVASGRRATDTQYF. The DNA of the CDR3 is TGTGCCAGCAGCGTAGTTGCCAGCGGGAGGCGGGCCACAGATACGCAGTATTTT. Full variable domain (rest looked up from reference TRBV9 and TRBJ2-3): DSGVTQTPKHLITATGQRVTLRCSPRSGDLSVYWYQQSLDQGLQFLIQYYNGEERAKGNILERFSAQQFPDLHSELNLSSLELGDSALYFCASSVVASGRRATDTQYFGPGTRLTVL.